This entry features one T cell receptor (beta chain) sequence. The source of the sample is a study of blood T cell repertoires in COVID-19. The CDR3 runs 16 residues. Germline V CDR1 and CDR2: SEHNR, FQNEAQ (reference sequence). After removal of 1 base from V and 4 bases from J, the junction contained 2 bases not matched to a gene. Some clones are missing from TCRdb's copy, which holds only in-frame ones; the method was immunoSEQ multiplex PCR. The table shows over 200,000 clones, with about 90% occurring only once. This TCR was sampled from a young adult with COVID-19, enrolled during active disease. The chain has TRBV7-9 and TRBJ2-2; 11 bases map to TRBD2. What was sequenced was peripheral blood. CDR3 sequence reads: CASSLVGLAVTGELFF. In nucleotides, the CDR3 is TGTGCCAGCAGCTTAGTGGGACTAGCGGTCACCGGGGAGCTGTTTTTT.